Presented here are 14 T cell receptor beta chains from one specimen sequenced in a study of blood T cell repertoires in COVID-19. Libraries were prepared by immunoSEQ multiplex PCR; TCRdb keeps only in-frame clonotypes and omits some of them. The sample holds about 58,000 clones, around 81% seen once. Material: peripheral blood. Receptor source: an elderly man with COVID-19, enrolled during active disease.

This chain links TRBV7-2 with TRBJ1-4; TRBD1 matches at 10 bases. The CDR3 is made up of 16 amino acids. The V gene's germline CDR1 is SGHTA and CDR2 FQGNSA. V gave up 5 bases and J gave up 8 bases; unmatched junction bases: 11. The CDR3 reads CASSPTGGAGQEKLFF. DNA for the CDR3: TGTGCCAGCAGCCCGACAGGGGGCGCCGGTCAAGAAAAACTGTTTTTT.

The chain has TRBV15 and TRBJ1-2; D not resolved. Germline CDR1 LNHNV, CDR2 YYDKDF (reference sequence). This CDR3 is built from 14 residues. V gave up 2 bases and J gave up 0 bases, with 7 bases separating them. The CDR3 is CATSRYTANYGYTF. The CDR3 DNA follows: TGTGCCACCAGCAGATACACAGCTAACTATGGCTACACCTTC.

The rearrangement joins TRBV7-6 to TRBJ1-1, with 8 bases lining up with TRBD1. The V and J ends lost 5 bases and 3 bases, in that order; junction bases with no gene match: 11. The germline V gene has CDR1 SGHVS and CDR2 FNYEAQ. The CDR3 contains 16 residues. The CDR3 loop is CASSPRDRRAHTEAFF. As DNA, the CDR3 is TGTGCCAGCAGCCCGAGGGACAGGAGGGCCCACACTGAAGCTTTCTTT.

This sequence joins TRBV27 and TRBJ1-1; D gene ambiguous. Germline CDR1 MNHEY, CDR2 SMNVEV (reference sequence). The CDR3 is 16 amino acids. Trimming shortened V by 0 bases and J by 4 bases, and 15 bases separated the two germline ends. For the CDR3, the DNA is TGTGCCAGCAGTTTATCTTTCGGGGTCGACGCCACTGAAGCTTTCTTT. This translates into CASSLSFGVDATEAFF.

The chain is built from TRBV5-1 and TRBJ2-2, with a possible D match to TRBD1 (6 bases). Germline V gene lookup returns CDR1 SGHRS and CDR2 YFSETQ. V lost 4 bases, J lost 3 bases, and 13 bases lay in between. The CDR3 loop spans 15 amino acids. The CDR3 is CASSHGGSHTGELFF. The DNA for the CDR3 is TGCGCCAGCAGCCATGGGGGCAGCCACACCGGGGAGCTGTTTTTT.

This chain uses TRBV18 with TRBJ1-2; D gene unclear. This CDR3 has 18 amino acids. V lost 3 bases, J lost 7 bases, and 27 bases lay in between. Germline CDR1 KGHSH, CDR2 LQKENI. The CDR3 DNA reads TGTGCCAGCTCACCCCTCCCGCAGGTTAGGACTATCAGTGGTGGCTACACCTTC. Protein product: CASSPLPQVRTISGGYTF. The whole variable domain, filled in from reference TRBV18 and TRBJ1-2, reads NAGVMQNPRHLVRRRGQEARLRCSPMKGHSHVYWYRQLPEEGLKFMVYLQKENIIDESGMPKERFSAEFPKEGPSILRIQQVVRGDSAAYFCASSPLPQVRTISGGYTFGSGTRLTVV.

The CDR3 region has the DNA TGTGCCAGCAGCTTAGAGGCTTCGGCAGGGTATTCACCCCTCCACTTT. Translating gives CASSLEASAGYSPLHF. The V and J genes are TRBV7-2 and TRBJ1-6; a possible D gene is TRBD1 (5 bases). The V gene lost 1 base and the J gene lost 8 bases, with 15 bases spanning the gap. This CDR3 comprises 16 residues. Germline V gene lookup returns CDR1 SGHTA and CDR2 FQGNSA.

This chain uses TRBV30 with TRBJ1-5; the match to TRBD1 covers 7 bases. V shed 3 bases, J shed 4 bases, and the junction held 6 bases outside the gene matches. In germline, CDR1 is GTSNPN, CDR2 SVGIG (reference sequence). The CDR3 spans 14 residues. For the CDR3, the DNA is TGTGCCTGGAGCGGGACAGCTACGAATCAGCCCCAGCATTTT. Encoded protein: CAWSGTATNQPQHF. Looking up the rest from reference TRBV30 and TRBJ1-5 gives the full variable domain: SQTIHQWPATLVQPVGSPLSLECTVEGTSNPNLYWYRQAAGRGLQLLFYSVGIGQISSEVPQNLSASRPQDRQFILSSKKLLLSDSGFYLCAWSGTATNQPQHFGDGTRLSIL.

CDR3 sequence (DNA): TGTGCCAGCAGCCAAGAGGGGACAGGGGGCCAGGAGCAGTACTTC. Residues: CASSQEGTGGQEQYF. This chain joins TRBV4-2 and TRBJ2-7; TRBD1 matches at 12 bases. The CDR3 consists of 15 residues. The J segment lost 7 bases and the V segment lost 0 bases, leaving 4 bases of the junction unmatched. The germline V gene encodes CDR1 LGHNA and CDR2 YNFKEQ.

This chain links TRBV7-2 with TRBJ1-5; D is uncertain. V shed 4 bases and J shed 0 bases, with 4 bases lying between them. Germline assignment: CDR1 SGHTA and CDR2 FQGNSA. This CDR3 contains 13 residues. Here the CDR3 DNA reads TGTGCCAGCAGCTCCTATAGCAATCAGCCCCAGCATTTT. This encodes CASSSYSNQPQHF. Using reference TRBV7-2 and TRBJ1-5 for the parts outside the CDR3, the full variable domain is GAGVSQSPSNKVTEKGKDVELRCDPISGHTALYWYRQSLGQGLEFLIYFQGNSAPDKSGLPSDRFSAERTGGSVSTLTIQRTQQEDSAVYLCASSSYSNQPQHFGDGTRLSIL.

The chain carries TRBV7-2 and TRBJ1-1, with TRBD1 as a possible D gene (5 bases). V was cut by 2 bases and J by 1 base, with 8 bases left in between. The CDR3 runs 14 residues. Per germline, CDR1 SGHTA and CDR2 FQGNSA. The CDR3 bases are TGTGCCAGCAGCTTAAGGAGGGGGAACACTGAAGCTTTCTTT. It is translated as CASSLRRGNTEAFF. Filled out from reference TRBV7-2 and TRBJ1-1, the complete variable domain reads GAGVSQSPSNKVTEKGKDVELRCDPISGHTALYWYRQSLGQGLEFLIYFQGNSAPDKSGLPSDRFSAERTGGSVSTLTIQRTQQEDSAVYLCASSLRRGNTEAFFGQGTRLTVV.

J is TRBJ2-7 and V is TRBV7-9; 8 positions agree with TRBD1. V shed 8 bases and J 3 bases; nucleotides not matched to a gene: 0. CDR1 and CDR2 from the germline V gene are SEHNR and FQNEAQ (reference sequence). The CDR3 is 11 amino acids. This CDR3 reads CASDRGYEQYF. The CDR3 DNA is TGTGCCAGCGACAGGGGCTACGAGCAGTACTTC.

This clone appeared once. Sequence at one end of the junction differs from germline and may be a read error. This same CDR3 is encoded by further DNA sequences in the sample. The rearrangement links TRBV6-5 to TRBJ1-2, with no clear D. Germline assignment: CDR1 MNHEY and CDR2 SVGAGI. This CDR3 is built from 13 residues. The CDR3 spells CASSPGTPYGYTF. CDR3 nucleotide sequence: TGCGCCAGCAGCCCGGGTACCCCTTATGGCTACACCTTC.

The V gene is TRBV24-1, the J gene TRBJ2-7, with 12 bases identical to TRBD2. Germline CDR1 and CDR2: KGHDR and SFDVKD. V lost 7 bases, J lost 5 bases, and 11 bases stayed unmatched. This CDR3 contains 16 residues. The CDR3 loop reads CATRGRSLAGGHEQYV. In DNA form, the CDR3 reads TGTGCCACCAGGGGCAGATCACTAGCGGGAGGCCACGAGCAGTACGTC.